A single sample gave rise to the 29 T cell receptor beta chains below, sequenced in a study of Tregs in tolerant kidney transplant recipients. The assay was immunoSEQ multiplex PCR, and TCRdb's table has in-frame clones only and misses some. This sample carries about 69,000 clones, approximately 91% of them seen once, and the ten largest clones take more than 0.35%. The input for sequencing was CD4+ T cells from blood, taken before the transplant. These receptor sequences come from a human donor who received a combined kidney and bone marrow transplant.

The V call is TRBV30, the J call TRBJ1-4; TRBD1 is a possible D gene (5 bases). Trimming cost V 1 base and J 7 bases, with 16 bases left between them. CDR3 length: 15 residues. In germline, CDR1 is GTSNPN, CDR2 SVGIG (reference sequence). CDR3 coding DNA: TGTGCCTGGAGTGGGTCCGGGGGGAACTTTGAAAAACTGTTTTTT. This codes for CAWSGSGGNFEKLFF.

The chain combines TRBV25-1 with TRBJ2-3; 12 nucleotides line up with TRBD1. V trimming: 3 bases; J trimming: 3 bases; junction bases outside the gene matches: 4. This CDR3 is 16 amino acids long. Germline V CDR1 and CDR2: MGHDK, SYGVNS. The CDR3 DNA is TGTGCCAGCAGTGAGGGGACAGGGGGCGCAACAGATACGCAGTATTTT. Its translation is CASSEGTGGATDTQYF.

This sequence joins TRBV28 and TRBJ2-7; 9 bases are shared with TRBD2. V trimming: 5 bases; J trimming: 0 bases; junction bases outside the gene matches: 5. The germline gives CDR1 MDHEN, CDR2 SYDVKM. The CDR3 runs to 15 residues. CDR3 sequence reads: CASSALSGSSYEQYF. The DNA for the CDR3 is TGTGCCAGCAGTGCCCTTAGCGGGAGCTCCTACGAGCAGTACTTC.

The chain couples TRBV18 to TRBJ2-1; D is perhaps TRBD2 (5 bases). V was cut by 1 base and J by 0 bases, with 19 bases left in between. Germline CDR1 and CDR2: KGHSH and LQKENI. This CDR3 has 19 residues. Here the CDR3 DNA reads TGTGCCAGCTCACCACTTTTGAGGGCTGGCGGCAGCTCCTACAATGAGCAGTTCTTC. Translating it yields CASSPLLRAGGSSYNEQFF.

The genes are TRBV9 and TRBJ2-2; TRBD1 agrees at 8 bases. With V trimmed by 6 bases and J by 6 bases, 13 bases remained unmatched. This CDR3 is 16 amino acids long. In germline, CDR1 is SGDLS, CDR2 YYNGEE. The CDR3 bases are TGTGCCAGCAAGGACATGAGGCAGGGGGCGTCCGGGGAGCTGTTTTTT. This encodes CASKDMRQGASGELFF. The complete variable domain, with remaining parts taken from reference TRBV9 and TRBJ2-2, reads DSGVTQTPKHLITATGQRVTLRCSPRSGDLSVYWYQQSLDQGLQFLIQYYNGEERAKGNILERFSAQQFPDLHSELNLSSLELGDSALYFCASKDMRQGASGELFFGEGSRLTVL.

The V call is TRBV9, the J call TRBJ1-3; D is unclear. The V end lost 3 bases, the J end lost 1 base, and 5 bases lay between the germline ends. The CDR3 runs 13 residues. Germline CDR1 and CDR2: SGDLS and YYNGEE. CDR3 DNA: TGTGCCAGCAGCGCCCCGTCTGGAAACACCATATATTTT. Translated, it gives CASSAPSGNTIYF.

The chain is built from TRBV4-2 and TRBJ2-5; 8 nucleotides align to TRBD2. J gave up 1 base and V 4 bases, and 11 bases lay outside the gene matches. CDR1 and CDR2 (germline): LGHNA, YNFKEQ. The CDR3 loop spans 17 amino acids. CDR3 sequence: CASSPRRAGAFQETQYF. The CDR3, as DNA: TGTGCCAGCAGCCCACGTCGAGCGGGAGCCTTCCAAGAGACCCAGTACTTC.

This clone showed up just a few times. The V gene is TRBV30, the J gene TRBJ2-5; 10 bases are a match to TRBD1. The CDR3 runs to 15 residues. Germline lookup yields CDR1 GTSNPN and CDR2 SVGIG (reference sequence). The ends lost 2 bases at V and 5 bases at J; junction bases unmatched: 8. The CDR3 DNA reads TGTGCCTGGAGTACGGGACAGGGGAACTTTGAGACCCAGTACTTC. Translated, it gives CAWSTGQGNFETQYF.

The V call is TRBV28, the J call TRBJ2-1; possibly TRBD2 for D (5 bases). Trimming took off 6 bases at V and 7 bases at J, with 10 bases between the two ends. The CDR3 has 12 residues. Germline V gives CDR1 MDHEN, CDR2 SYDVKM. In DNA, the CDR3 is TGTGCCAGCAGACGGACTTCGAATGAGCAGTTCTTC. It encodes CASRRTSNEQFF.

Remarks on this clone: In this CDR3 the conserved last residue, phenylalanine or tryptophan, is missing, so a read error is likely. The DNA is omitted, as the CDR3 cannot be located on it reliably, and the CDR3 follows TCRdb's listing. The chain carries TRBV18 and TRBJ2-3; the DNA was not used to check the table's D call, TRBD1. From its first to its last residue, the CDR3 has 14 amino acids. Germline V gene data show CDR1 as KGHSH and CDR2 as LQKENI. Here the CDR3 reads CASSLEDSEGDSRI.

The gene calls are TRBV28 and TRBJ1-4; a possible D gene is TRBD1 (5 bases). With 10 bases removed from V and 2 bases from J, the gap between germline ends came to 14 bases. The CDR3 spans 14 residues. Germline CDR1 is MDHEN and CDR2 is SYDVKM. DNA for the CDR3: TGTGCCACCATTGGGGGAGGCACTAATGAAAAACTGTTTTTT. It yields the protein CATIGGGTNEKLFF. Full variable domain (missing parts from reference TRBV28 and TRBJ1-4): DVKVTQSSRYLVKRTGEKVFLECVQDMDHENMFWYRQDPGLGLRLIYFSYDVKMKEKGDIPEGYSVSREKKERFSLILESASTNQTSMYLCATIGGGTNEKLFFGSGTQLSVL.

This clone was observed once. V gene TRBV19 combines with J gene TRBJ2-5; TRBD2 might be the D (6 bases). V lost 1 base and J lost 5, with 17 bases in between. Germline V gene lookup returns CDR1 LNHDA and CDR2 SQIVND (reference sequence). The CDR3 totals 16 residues. Written as DNA, the CDR3 is TGTGCCAGTAGTATAGGGGGAGGAATGTATTGGGAGACCCAGTACTTC. Encoded protein: CASSIGGGMYWETQYF.

This chain connects TRBV5-6 to TRBJ2-1; the D gene is possibly TRBD1 (6 bases). Germline CDR1 reads SGHDT; CDR2 reads YYEEEE. Trimming removed 0 bases from V and 3 bases from J, with 7 bases in between. The CDR3 length is 14 residues. The CDR3 reads CASSLGDIYNEQFF. CDR3 in DNA: TGTGCCAGCAGCTTGGGGGACATCTACAATGAGCAGTTCTTC.

V and J are TRBV5-1 and TRBJ1-4; D unresolved. Trimming left V 1 base short and J 0 bases short, with 7 bases between. CDR3 length: 15 residues. CDR1 is SGHRS and CDR2 is YFSETQ in the germline V gene. The CDR3 protein is CASSLSQATNEKLFF. DNA for the CDR3: TGCGCCAGCAGCTTGAGCCAGGCAACTAATGAAAAACTGTTTTTT.

This clone was picked up one time. V usage is TRBV19 and J usage is TRBJ2-3, with D maybe TRBD1 (6 bases). The CDR3 is made up of 15 amino acids. Germline V CDR1 and CDR2: LNHDA, SQIVND (reference sequence). Trimming pared 8 bases from V and 0 bases from J, leaving 15 bases between. The CDR3 sequence: CASYPGDTSTDTQYF. The CDR3 DNA follows: TGTGCCAGTTACCCAGGGGATACTAGCACAGATACGCAGTATTTT. The complete variable domain, with remaining parts taken from reference TRBV19 and TRBJ2-3, reads DGGITQSPKYLFRKEGQNVTLSCEQNLNHDAMYWYRQDPGQGLRLIYYSQIVNDFQKGDIAEGYSVSREKKESFPLTVTSAQKNPTAFYLCASYPGDTSTDTQYFGPGTRLTVL.

The chain couples TRBV6-5 to TRBJ2-7, with a possible D match to TRBD1 (6 bases). Germline V lookup: CDR1 MNHEY, CDR2 SVGAGI. The CDR3 covers 15 residues. Deletions cut 7 bases from V and 0 bases from J, with 16 bases between. CDR3 region: CASTSGQGRSYEQYF. As DNA, the CDR3 is TGTGCCAGCACCTCAGGGCAGGGGCGCTCCTACGAGCAGTACTTC.

V gene TRBV19 combines with J gene TRBJ2-2, with a weak D call TRBD1 (6 bases). With 4 bases removed from V and 6 bases from J, the gap between germline ends came to 15 bases. CDR1 and CDR2 from the germline V gene are LNHDA and SQIVND (reference sequence). This CDR3 comprises 15 residues. CDR3 sequence reads: CASSTLSTGPGELFF. The CDR3 DNA follows: TGTGCCAGTAGTACCCTTTCTACAGGGCCCGGGGAGCTGTTTTTT.

CDR3 bases: TGTGCCAGCAGCCAACAAGTGCCCGGGGGAGTCTTTGGCACAGATACGCAGTATTTT. This encodes CASSQQVPGGVFGTDTQYF. The V call is TRBV14, the J call TRBJ2-3; D is perhaps TRBD2 (6 bases). This CDR3 is built from 19 residues. Germline CDR1 is SGHDN and CDR2 is FVKESK. Between the trimmed V and J ends, which lost 2 bases and 1 base, there was a span of 22 bases.

The chain links TRBV29-1 to TRBJ2-3, with TRBD2 identical over 10 bases. Germline lookup yields CDR1 SQVTM and CDR2 ANQGSEA. The CDR3 length is 15 residues. V was pared by 4 bases and J by 5 bases, with 9 bases of the junction left unmatched. CDR3 nucleotide sequence: TGCAGCGTTGGGGTGCTAGCGGGAGTAGTAGATACGCAGTATTTT. The encoded protein is CSVGVLAGVVDTQYF.

The chain employs TRBV7-9 and TRBJ1-4; unclear D gene. Between the trimmed V and J ends, which lost 3 bases and 0 bases, there was a span of 14 bases. Germline CDR1 SEHNR, CDR2 FQNEAQ (reference sequence). The length of the CDR3 is 17 residues. The CDR3 protein is CASSLKKYRATNEKLFF. DNA for the CDR3: TGTGCCAGCAGCTTGAAAAAGTACCGCGCAACTAATGAAAAACTGTTTTTT.

The rearrangement joins TRBV5-1 to TRBJ1-4, with no clear D. V was cut by 2 bases and J by 6 bases, with 11 bases left in between. The CDR3 sequence is 14 residues long. The V gene's germline CDR1 is SGHRS and CDR2 YFSETQ. Here the CDR3 reads CASSFGPGDEKLFF. CDR3 DNA: TGCGCCAGCAGCTTCGGCCCCGGGGATGAAAAACTGTTTTTT.

The gene calls are TRBV7-6 and TRBJ1-3; 11 bases are a match to TRBD1. The CDR3 covers 18 residues. Germline CDR1 reads SGHVS; CDR2 reads FNYEAQ. V lost 1 base, J lost 0 bases, and 5 bases stayed unmatched. The CDR3 loop is CASSLGRTGGLSGNTIYF. CDR3 sequence (DNA): TGTGCCAGCAGCTTAGGGAGGACAGGGGGCCTCTCTGGAAACACCATATATTTT.

V usage is TRBV6-1 and J usage is TRBJ1-2, with TRBD1 matching over 9 bases. J gave up 6 bases and V 1 base, and 0 bases lay outside the gene matches. Per germline, CDR1 MNHNS and CDR2 SASEGT. This CDR3 region has 13 residues. For the CDR3, the DNA is TGTGCCAGCAGTGAAGGGACAGGGGATGGCTACACCTTC. Protein sequence: CASSEGTGDGYTF.

This chain joins TRBV30 and TRBJ2-3; D gene uncertain. Germline V gene data show CDR1 as GTSNPN and CDR2 as SVGIG (reference sequence). CDR3 length equals 13 residues. V shed 3 bases and J shed 1 base, with 8 bases lying between them. The CDR3 loop reads CAWRLSGTDTQYF. The DNA for the CDR3 is TGTGCCTGGAGGTTATCTGGCACAGATACGCAGTATTTT.

Only one count was recorded for this clone. The CDR3 nucleotides read TGTGCCAGCAGCTTGGGACAACGAGATACGCAGTATTTT. The encoded protein is CASSLGQRDTQYF. J is TRBJ2-3 and V is TRBV5-4, with unresolved D. Germline CDR1 and CDR2: SGHNT and YYREEE (reference sequence). V lost 0 bases to trimming and J lost 5 bases, with 7 bases between them. This CDR3 spans 13 amino acids.

This clone has a single count. The CDR3 reads CATSREAALAYEQYF. The CDR3 region has the DNA TGTGCCACCAGCAGAGAGGCGGCATTAGCCTACGAGCAGTACTTC. The chain uses TRBV15 and TRBJ2-7, with D uncertain. Germline assignment: CDR1 LNHNV and CDR2 YYDKDF (reference sequence). V lost 0 bases and J lost 2, with 11 bases in between. The CDR3 loop spans 15 amino acids.

This clone has a single count. The chain employs TRBV29-1 and TRBJ1-1; TRBD1 matches 9 bases. This CDR3 is built from 15 residues. Per germline, CDR1 SQVTM and CDR2 ANQGSEA. V dropped 4 bases and J dropped 0; count of bases not matched to a gene: 6. CDR3: CSVVGDRAMNTEAFF. The CDR3 nucleotides read TGCAGCGTTGTTGGGGACAGGGCAATGAACACTGAAGCTTTCTTT.

V gene TRBV7-3 combines with J gene TRBJ2-7; D might be TRBD2 (6 bases). Germline V gene sequence: CDR1 SGHTA, CDR2 FQGTGA. Trimming pared 5 bases from V and 0 bases from J, leaving 14 bases between. The CDR3 consists of 15 residues. The CDR3 sequence: CASSRTGALSYEQYF. The CDR3 coding sequence is TGTGCCAGCAGCCGGACGGGAGCGCTCTCCTACGAGCAGTACTTC.

This clone was observed a single time. V usage is TRBV28 and J usage is TRBJ2-7; D perhaps matches TRBD2 (5 bases). Germline lookup yields CDR1 MDHEN and CDR2 SYDVKM. Between the trimmed V and J ends, which lost 6 bases and 3 bases, there was a span of 12 bases. The CDR3 contains 13 residues. The CDR3 region has the DNA TGTGCCAGCAGACCTAGCTGGAACTACGAGCAGTACTTC. Amino acids: CASRPSWNYEQYF.